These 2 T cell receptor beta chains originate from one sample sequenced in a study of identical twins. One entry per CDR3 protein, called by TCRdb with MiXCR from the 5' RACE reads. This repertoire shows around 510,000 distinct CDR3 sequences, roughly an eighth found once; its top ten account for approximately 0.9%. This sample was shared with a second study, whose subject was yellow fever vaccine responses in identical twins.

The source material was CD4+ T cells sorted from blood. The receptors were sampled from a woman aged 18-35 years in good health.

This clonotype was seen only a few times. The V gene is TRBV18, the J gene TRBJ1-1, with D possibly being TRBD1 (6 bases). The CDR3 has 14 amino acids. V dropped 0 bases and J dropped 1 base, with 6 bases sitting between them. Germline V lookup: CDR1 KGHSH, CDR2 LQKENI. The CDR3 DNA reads TGTGCCAGCTCACCACCGGGACAGAACACTGAAGCTTTCTTT. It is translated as CASSPPGQNTEAFF.

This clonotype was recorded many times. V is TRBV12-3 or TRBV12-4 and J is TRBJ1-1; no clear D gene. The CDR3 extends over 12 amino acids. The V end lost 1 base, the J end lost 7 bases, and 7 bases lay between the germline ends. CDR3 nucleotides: TGTGCCAGCAGTTTAGAACGGAGTGAAGCTTTCTTT. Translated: CASSLERSEAFF.